A single sample is the source of the 30 T cell receptor beta chains below, sequenced in a study of blood T cell repertoires in COVID-19. Profiled with immunoSEQ multiplex PCR; TCRdb holds only in-frame clones, not every one. The table lists 130,000 or so clones, about 90% of them singletons. The sequencing sample was made of peripheral blood. Every receptor here comes from a man aged 50 or older with active COVID-19.

The V and J genes are TRBV4-3 and TRBJ2-3, with D unclear. With 4 bases removed from V and 0 bases from J, the gap between germline ends came to 8 bases. This CDR3 has 14 amino acids. CDR1 and CDR2 (germline): LGHNA, YSLEER. The CDR3 nucleotides read TGCGCCAGCAGCCCCCAGACTAGCACAGATACGCAGTATTTT. This sequence encodes CASSPQTSTDTQYF.

J is TRBJ2-5 and V is TRBV11-2, with D tentatively TRBD2 (5 bases). The CDR3 length is 17 residues. The V gene's germline CDR1 is SGHAT and CDR2 FQNNGV. Trimming took 2 bases from V and 0 from J, leaving 16 bases between them. Here the CDR3 reads CASSLRLTPGYQETQYF. CDR3 sequence (DNA): TGTGCCAGCAGCTTACGCCTTACGCCGGGGTACCAAGAGACCCAGTACTTC.

The V gene is TRBV6-5, the J gene TRBJ1-2; D may be TRBD1 (5 bases). Germline V gene data show CDR1 as MNHEY and CDR2 as SVGAGI. This CDR3 region has 12 residues. Trimming stripped 6 bases from V and 4 bases from J, with 9 bases between. The CDR3 loop reads CASRDTPYGYTF. DNA for the CDR3: TGTGCCAGCAGGGACACCCCCTATGGCTACACCTTC.

V usage is TRBV19 and J usage is TRBJ2-3; a weak D match, TRBD1 (6 bases). The V end was cut by 9 bases, the J end by 2 bases, with 21 bases between. Germline CDR1 is LNHDA and CDR2 is SQIVND (reference sequence). The CDR3 length is 16 residues. DNA for the CDR3: TGTGCCAGCTCGAGACAGGCCGCAAAGTTCACAGATACGCAGTATTTT. This gives the protein CASSRQAAKFTDTQYF.

The CDR3 nucleotides read TGTGCCAGCAGGGGACTAGAGACCGGGGAGCTGTTTTTT. Protein sequence: CASRGLETGELFF. The V call is TRBV9, the J call TRBJ2-2; 8 bases are shared with TRBD2. Germline V gene sequence: CDR1 SGDLS, CDR2 YYNGEE. V lost 5 bases, J lost 5 bases, and 2 bases stayed unmatched. The CDR3 is 13 amino acids.

In this sample, this clone turned up a few times. CDR3 sequence reads: CASSEVRTGPYGYTF. The DNA of the CDR3 is TGTGCCAGCAGTGAAGTACGGACAGGTCCCTATGGCTACACCTTC. The chain employs TRBV6-1 and TRBJ1-2; 7 nucleotides agree with TRBD1. The CDR3 is 15 amino acids. The germline gives CDR1 MNHNS, CDR2 SASEGT. J was trimmed by 4 bases and V by 1 base; bases with no gene match: 6.

This chain joins TRBV18 and TRBJ1-1, with D perhaps TRBD1 (5 bases). Trimming shortened V by 1 base and J by 3 bases, and 12 bases separated the two germline ends. Germline V CDR1 and CDR2: KGHSH, LQKENI. This CDR3 spans 15 amino acids. The CDR3 spells CASSPQASRDTEAFF. Here the CDR3 DNA reads TGTGCCAGCTCACCACAGGCGTCCAGGGACACTGAAGCTTTCTTT.

This clone has a single count. The V and J genes are TRBV10-1 and TRBJ2-2, with D perhaps matching TRBD2 (6 bases). Trimming stripped 3 bases from V and 1 base from J, with 18 bases between. This CDR3 spans 18 amino acids. Germline V gene lookup returns CDR1 WNHNN and CDR2 SYGVQD (reference sequence). The CDR3 coding sequence is TGCGCCAGCAGTGATTACGACGCGCGGGACCTGAACACCGGGGAGCTGTTTTTT. Translated, it gives CASSDYDARDLNTGELFF.

The chain has TRBV3-1 (or the pseudogene TRBV3-2) and TRBJ2-7, with 10 nucleotides matching TRBD2. Germline lookup yields CDR1 LGHDT and CDR2 YNNKEL (reference sequence). J was trimmed by 3 bases and V by 6 bases; bases with no gene match: 8. CDR3 size: 15 residues. CDR3 sequence: CASSEERGGRYEQYF. CDR3 DNA: TGTGCCAGCAGTGAAGAGCGGGGGGGCCGCTACGAGCAGTACTTC.

The chain combines TRBV2 with TRBJ1-2; no reliable D call. The CDR3 contains 13 residues. Germline CDR1 reads SNHLY; CDR2 reads FYNNEI. V was cut by 6 bases and J by 4 bases, with 12 bases left in between. The CDR3 loop reads CASSGLVGYGYTF. The CDR3 DNA sequence: TGTGCCAGCAGCGGACTGGTAGGCTATGGCTACACCTTC.

The chain has TRBV6-6 and TRBJ1-1; 7 bases map to TRBD1. The CDR3 covers 16 residues. The junction had 11 bases not matched to a gene; V was cut back by 6 bases and J by 1 base. Looked up from germline, CDR1 is MNHNY and CDR2 is SVGAGI (reference sequence). CDR3 nucleotide sequence: TGTGCCAGCAGGTCTCACAGGGGACAACGGAACACTGAAGCTTTCTTT. It encodes CASRSHRGQRNTEAFF.

This CDR3 reads CAISPGTQSDTQYF. CDR3 DNA: TGTGCCATCAGTCCCGGGACACAGTCAGATACGCAGTATTTT. The chain carries TRBV10-3 and TRBJ2-3, with D tentatively TRBD1 (6 bases). Trimming left V 5 bases short and J 4 bases short, with 13 bases between. The CDR3 length is 14 residues. Germline V gene sequence: CDR1 ENHRY, CDR2 SYGVKD.

This chain links TRBV2 with TRBJ2-7; tentatively, D is TRBD2 (6 bases). In germline, CDR1 is SNHLY, CDR2 FYNNEI. This CDR3 is built from 12 residues. Trimming cost V 6 bases and J 4 bases, with 10 bases left between them. The CDR3 DNA reads as TGTGCCAGCAGACTAGCTGGTTACGAGCAGTACTTC. Translated, it gives CASRLAGYEQYF.

The chain combines TRBV4-2 with TRBJ2-3; TRBD2 matches at 9 bases. The germline V gene encodes CDR1 LGHNA and CDR2 YNFKEQ. J was trimmed by 4 bases and V by 3 bases; bases with no gene match: 5. The CDR3 has 15 amino acids. The CDR3 here is CASSQEAGGSDTQYF. CDR3 DNA sequence: TGTGCCAGCAGCCAGGAAGCGGGGGGCTCAGATACGCAGTATTTT.

The chain joins TRBV7-6 to TRBJ2-2; no clear D. Germline assignment: CDR1 SGHVS and CDR2 FNYEAQ. There are 15 residues in the CDR3. V was cut by 1 base and J by 5 bases, with 11 bases left in between. CDR3 sequence reads: CASSLGSGRTGELFF. The CDR3, as DNA: TGTGCCAGCAGCTTAGGTTCGGGTAGGACCGGGGAGCTGTTTTTT.

V and J are TRBV5-4 and TRBJ2-1, with 7 bases fitting TRBD2. The ends lost 3 bases at V and 7 bases at J; junction bases unmatched: 10. The CDR3 totals 15 residues. CDR1 and CDR2 from the germline V gene are SGHNT and YYREEE (reference sequence). The CDR3 DNA follows: TGTGCCAGCAGCTGGGGAGGGGACTCTACAAATGAGCAGTTCTTC. It specifies CASSWGGDSTNEQFF.

This clone was recorded once. The gene calls are TRBV5-1 and TRBJ1-2; D call uncertain. V was shortened by 9 bases and J by 8 bases, with 17 bases between the two germline ends. The CDR3 is made up of 12 amino acids. Germline CDR1 reads SGHRS; CDR2 reads YFSETQ. CDR3 in DNA: TGCGCCACCTCCCCCGGGTCAACCGGCTACACCTTC. Residues: CATSPGSTGYTF.

This rearrangement joins TRBV19 to TRBJ2-5; TRBD1 matches 9 bases. Germline V gene lookup returns CDR1 LNHDA and CDR2 SQIVND (reference sequence). With V trimmed by 7 bases and J by 3 bases, 9 bases remained unmatched. The CDR3 contains 15 residues. The CDR3 region is CASKDGTGWKETQYF. DNA of the CDR3: TGTGCCAGTAAGGATGGGACAGGGTGGAAAGAGACCCAGTACTTC.

V usage is TRBV7-3 and J usage is TRBJ2-1, with 8 bases fitting TRBD2. Germline CDR1 is SGHTA and CDR2 is FQGTGA. The V gene end was trimmed by 2 bases and the J gene end by 5 bases; junction bases not matched to a gene: 5. There are 15 residues in the CDR3. CDR3 sequence reads: CASSLGAGVHNEQFF. Written as DNA, the CDR3 is TGTGCCAGCAGCTTAGGAGCGGGGGTCCACAATGAGCAGTTCTTC. The variable domain in full, with the rest retrieved from reference TRBV7-3 and TRBJ2-1, is GAGVSQTPSNKVTEKGKYVELRCDPISGHTALYWYRQSLGQGPEFLIYFQGTGAADDSGLPNDRFFAVRPEGSVSTLKIQRTERGDSAVYLCASSLGAGVHNEQFFGPGTRLTVL.

The V call is TRBV20-1, the J call TRBJ1-2; no clear D. The V end was cut by 6 bases, the J end by 7 bases, with 12 bases between. This CDR3 contains 11 residues. Germline CDR1 reads DFQATT; CDR2 reads SNEGSKA (reference sequence). For the CDR3, the DNA is TGCAGTGCCGGGCAGCGGGGTGGCTACACCTTC. Translated: CSAGQRGGYTF.

This rearrangement joins TRBV6-5 to TRBJ1-5; unclear D gene. V shed 6 bases and J shed 1 base, with 10 bases lying between them. CDR3 length: 14 residues. Germline V gives CDR1 MNHEY, CDR2 SVGAGI. The CDR3 nucleotides are TGTGCCAGCAGCCTCGACACAAGCAATCAGCCCCAGCATTTT. It codes for CASSLDTSNQPQHF.

The chain uses TRBV5-4 and TRBJ1-5; 10 bases agree with TRBD1. Germline CDR1 is SGHNT and CDR2 is YYREEE (reference sequence). The CDR3 totals 13 residues. V dropped 4 bases and J dropped 6; count of bases not matched to a gene: 1. The CDR3 DNA reads TGTGCCAGCAGCAGGGACAGGGGTCAGCCCCAGCATTTT. Encoded protein: CASSRDRGQPQHF.

This chain joins TRBV5-1 and TRBJ2-1, with TRBD1 identical over 9 bases. The CDR3 runs to 15 residues. V lost 0 bases and J lost 4; bases outside the gene matches: 2. The germline V gene has CDR1 SGHRS and CDR2 YFSETQ. Written as DNA, the CDR3 is TGCGCCAGCAGCTTGGTACAGGGGGCGTACAATGAGCAGTTCTTC. Protein sequence: CASSLVQGAYNEQFF.

This clone was counted once. This CDR3 is CASRIQGPRVNTEAFF. The CDR3 DNA follows: TGTGCCAGCAGGATACAGGGGCCTCGCGTGAACACTGAAGCTTTCTTT. The chain combines TRBV7-8 with TRBJ1-1; 7 positions agree with TRBD1. There are 16 residues in the CDR3. Per germline, CDR1 SGHVS and CDR2 FQNEAQ. J was trimmed by 0 bases and V by 6 bases; bases with no gene match: 10.

V and J are TRBV7-3 and TRBJ1-1; no firm D call. V was cut by 5 bases and J by 11 bases, with 9 bases left in between. Looked up from germline, CDR1 is SGHTA and CDR2 is FQGTGA. The CDR3 is made up of 10 amino acids. The chain's CDR3 is CASSPLAAFF. The CDR3 DNA reads as TGTGCCAGCAGCCCCCTAGCCGCTTTCTTT.

The chain is built from TRBV7-8 and TRBJ2-2; 14 bases are a match to TRBD2. The CDR3 totals 16 residues. Per germline, CDR1 SGHVS and CDR2 FQNEAQ. Losses at the gene ends were 5 bases for V and 5 bases for J; bases not matched to a gene: 4. The CDR3 DNA sequence: TGTGCCAGCAGCCCGCGGACTAGCGGGGGGACCGGGGAGCTGTTTTTT. Translated: CASSPRTSGGTGELFF.

Only a few counts were recorded for this clone. The genes are TRBV6-5 and TRBJ1-5, with 9 bases that match TRBD1. This CDR3 comprises 15 residues. The J segment lost 3 bases and the V segment lost 6 bases, leaving 6 bases of the junction unmatched. Germline CDR1 is MNHEY and CDR2 is SVGAGI. CDR3 bases: TGTGCCAGCAGCTCGGACAGGGGAAACAATCAGCCCCAGCATTTT. This codes for CASSSDRGNNQPQHF.

DNA of the CDR3: TGTGCCAGCAGCTTAGACAGGGGACAAGAGACCCAGTACTTC. Translating gives CASSLDRGQETQYF. The V and J genes are TRBV7-9 and TRBJ2-5; 7 nucleotides agree with TRBD1. CDR1 and CDR2 (germline): SEHNR, FQNEAQ (reference sequence). V lost 1 base to trimming and J lost 2 bases; unmatched junction nucleotides: 1. This CDR3 spans 14 amino acids.

The chain links TRBV12-3 or TRBV12-4 to TRBJ1-5; the D gene is possibly TRBD1 (6 bases). The CDR3 length is 12 residues. Trimming pared 5 bases from V and 13 bases from J, leaving 15 bases between. The CDR3 DNA sequence: TGTGCCAGCAGTCTCGGGACACCCCTACAGCATTTT. It specifies CASSLGTPLQHF.

The chain carries TRBV25-1 and TRBJ2-5, with TRBD2 identical over 12 bases. Losses at the gene ends were 1 base for V and 5 bases for J; bases not matched to a gene: 5. The length of the CDR3 is 16 residues. CDR1 and CDR2 from the germline V gene are MGHDK and SYGVNS. CDR3 sequence: CASSEWSGTSGETQYF. CDR3 in DNA: TGTGCCAGCAGTGAATGGTCCGGGACTAGCGGGGAGACCCAGTACTTC.